The next 31 T cell receptor beta chains were all read from a single sample in a study of blood T cells in healthy people across ages. A second PCR, run for about 6 to 11 cycles, used a sample-barcoded 5' primer plus a J-beta primer mix. MiXCR, run by TCRdb on the 5' RACE reads, gives a single entry per CDR3 protein. The sample carries roughly 1.6 million distinct CDR3 sequences, around 35% recorded once. Source material: blood. These receptors were taken from a woman aged 25-40 years in good health.

In this sample, this clonotype turned up a few times. The chain employs TRBV13 and TRBJ1-1; D not resolved. Germline V lookup: CDR1 PRHDT, CDR2 FYEKMQ (reference sequence). Trimming cost V 1 base and J 3 bases, with 9 bases left between them. The CDR3 is 14 residues long. The CDR3 spells CASSLVSGYTEAFF. The CDR3, as DNA: TGTGCCAGCAGCTTAGTCTCGGGTTACACTGAAGCTTTCTTT.

Of note for this clonotype: A clone one base away is much larger, so this may be a read error. The V gene is TRBV29-1, the J gene TRBJ2-5, with 8 nucleotides matching TRBD1. CDR1 is SQVTM, CDR2 ANQGSEA, per germline. This CDR3 contains 12 residues. The CDR3 DNA reads TGCAGCGTTGACAGGGGGCAGGAGACCCGGTACTTC. Its protein product is CSVDRGQETRYF.

This clonotype showed up just a few times. J is TRBJ2-1 and V is TRBV9; TRBD2 matches at 8 bases. Germline V gene data show CDR1 as SGDLS and CDR2 as YYNGEE. Trimming took 3 bases from V and 7 from J; bases not matched to a gene: 6. This CDR3 is built from 14 residues. CDR3 protein: CASSDRSGKNEQFF. The CDR3 DNA reads TGTGCCAGCAGCGATCGTAGCGGGAAAAATGAGCAGTTCTTC.

This clonotype appeared a few times. V and J are TRBV5-1 and TRBJ2-1; possible D gene TRBD2, 5 bases. Germline V CDR1 and CDR2: SGHRS, YFSETQ. This CDR3 has 15 residues. The V end was cut by 2 bases, the J end by 5 bases, with 14 bases between. The CDR3 spells CASSFGPEGNNEQFF. CDR3 coding DNA: TGCGCCAGCAGCTTCGGACCAGAGGGTAACAATGAGCAGTTCTTC.

On this clonotype itself: One end of the junction varies from germline; a read error may be responsible. The chain uses TRBV6-5 and TRBJ2-1; 9 bases are shared with TRBD2. The CDR3 consists of 15 residues. In germline, CDR1 is MNHEY, CDR2 SVGAGI. The CDR3 DNA follows: TGTGCCAGCAGTTACAAACTAGCGGGTTACAGTGAGCAGTTCTTC. This encodes CASSYKLAGYSEQFF.

Points on this clonotype: At one of its ends the junction is not consistent with the germline gene, which may arise from a read error. This chain connects TRBV28 to TRBJ2-5; a weak D match, TRBD1 (6 bases). The end of the DNA is better explained by TRBJ2-7, so the J call may be wrong. The CDR3 has 15 amino acids. Per the germline V gene, CDR1 is MDHEN and CDR2 is SYDVKM. The CDR3 DNA is TGTGCCAGCAGTTCGGACAGACGGATCTCCTCCGAGCAGTACTTC. Translated: CASSSDRRISSEQYF.

The chain combines TRBV20-1 with TRBJ1-2, with D hard to call. This CDR3 spans 12 amino acids. Germline V lookup: CDR1 DFQATT, CDR2 SNEGSKA (reference sequence). In nucleotides, the CDR3 is TGCAGGGCAGTCGGAGCTAACTATGGCTACACCTTC. It translates to CRAVGANYGYTF.

The rearrangement joins TRBV12-3 or TRBV12-4 to TRBJ2-1; the D is unclear. The CDR3 is made up of 13 amino acids. V lost 5 bases and J lost 9, with 14 bases in between. CDR3 in DNA: TGTGCCAGCAGTCCCCTCGCTGGTCTTGAGCAGTTCTTC. This encodes CASSPLAGLEQFF.

This clonotype showed up just a few times. This chain uses TRBV6-6 with TRBJ1-1; D is uncertain. Germline V gene data show CDR1 as MNHNY and CDR2 as SVGAGI (reference sequence). This CDR3 is 13 amino acids long. The V gene lost 6 bases and the J gene lost 4 bases, with 12 bases spanning the gap. The CDR3 bases are TGTGCCAGCAGCCTTGAAAAGGCCACTGAAGCTTTCTTT. Its translation: CASSLEKATEAFF.

The chain links TRBV11-2 to TRBJ2-5, with a weak D call TRBD2 (6 bases). The V end lost 1 base, the J end lost 1 base, and 10 bases lay between the germline ends. This CDR3 is built from 15 residues. The germline V gene encodes CDR1 SGHAT and CDR2 FQNNGV. This chain's CDR3 is CASSLVGTFQETQYF. CDR3 nucleotide sequence: TGTGCCAGCAGCTTAGTGGGGACTTTCCAAGAGACCCAGTACTTC.

The rearrangement joins TRBV4-1 to TRBJ2-7; D not certain. Trimming left V 1 base short and J 3 bases short, with 7 bases between. The CDR3 runs 13 residues. Germline CDR1 MGHRA, CDR2 YSYEKL. Here the CDR3 reads CASSQVSRYEQYF. The CDR3, as DNA: TGCGCCAGCAGCCAAGTTAGCCGCTACGAGCAGTACTTC.

This rearrangement joins TRBV20-1 to TRBJ2-5; D not resolved. TRBJ2-7 matches the DNA end more closely, so the J call is doubtful. The CDR3 runs to 13 residues. Germline V gene data show CDR1 as DFQATT and CDR2 as SNEGSKA (reference sequence). The CDR3 loop is CSASSGNNCEQYF. The DNA for the CDR3 is TGCAGTGCTAGTTCTGGGAACAACTGCGAGCAGTACTTC.

The chain has TRBV6-1 and TRBJ2-5; 10 bases align to TRBD2. Germline CDR1 is MNHNS and CDR2 is SASEGT. The J segment lost 0 bases and the V segment lost 6 bases, leaving 13 bases of the junction unmatched. The CDR3 is 18 residues long. This CDR3 is CASSRRPNSGGYQETQYF. Written as DNA, the CDR3 is TGTGCCAGCAGCCGACGCCCCAATAGCGGGGGGTACCAAGAGACCCAGTACTTC.

There are a few counts of this clonotype. This chain uses TRBV6-1 with TRBJ2-1, with a possible D match to TRBD2 (6 bases). The CDR3 spans 17 residues. Between the trimmed V and J ends, which lost 5 bases and 2 bases, there was a span of 19 bases. Per germline, CDR1 MNHNS and CDR2 SASEGT. The CDR3 DNA is TGTGCCAGCAGTCCCATAATCGGGGGATCACCCTACAATGAGCAGTTCTTC. Translated, it gives CASSPIIGGSPYNEQFF.

This clonotype was seen more than once but under ten times. The CDR3 region is CASSLVLAGTNEQFF. The CDR3 region has the DNA TGTGCCAGCAGCTTAGTTTTAGCCGGTACAAATGAGCAGTTCTTC. This chain links TRBV7-6 with TRBJ2-1; D is unresolved. The CDR3 spans 15 residues. Germline-derived CDR1 and CDR2 are SGHVS and FNYEAQ. V lost 1 base to trimming and J lost 7 bases, with 14 bases between them.

The J gene is TRBJ2-1, the V gene TRBV7-3; TRBD2 aligns across 7 bases. The CDR3 is 19 amino acids. V lost 0 bases to trimming and J lost 5 bases; unmatched junction nucleotides: 16. The germline gives CDR1 SGHTA, CDR2 FQGTGA. For the CDR3, the DNA is TGTGCCAGCAGCTTAACCCCGACTAGCCCCGGGATGGGGCACAATGAGCAGTTCTTC. Its translation is CASSLTPTSPGMGHNEQFF.

This chain links TRBV12-3 or TRBV12-4 with TRBJ2-3; D uncertain. Trimming removed 1 base at V and 5 bases at J, with 10 bases between. The CDR3 is made up of 14 amino acids. The CDR3 nucleotides are TGTGCCAGCAGTTTAGAATCCCCGCGAGATACGCAGTATTTT. Residues: CASSLESPRDTQYF.

This clonotype turned up a few times. The genes are TRBV29-1 and TRBJ2-1; 12 nucleotides match TRBD1. There are 15 residues in the CDR3. The trim removed 7 bases at V and 7 bases at J, leaving 11 bases unmatched. CDR1 SQVTM and CDR2 ANQGSEA come from the germline V gene. The CDR3: CSASPGQGAWNEQFF. DNA of the CDR3: TGCAGCGCCTCTCCGGGACAGGGGGCCTGGAATGAGCAGTTCTTC.

The rearrangement uses TRBV20-1 and TRBJ2-5; 7 nucleotides match TRBD2. The junction had 9 bases not matched to a gene; V was cut back by 0 bases and J by 11 bases. Germline CDR1 is DFQATT and CDR2 is SNEGSKA (reference sequence). The CDR3 totals 13 residues. The CDR3 nucleotides are TGCAGTGCTAGAGATCGTTATAGCGGGTTGCAGTACTTC. Translation gives CSARDRYSGLQYF.

This clonotype appeared a single time. V is TRBV6-1 and J is TRBJ2-5; 7 bases are a match to TRBD2. J was trimmed by 5 bases and V by 5 bases; bases with no gene match: 14. Germline loops: CDR1 MNHNS, CDR2 SASEGT. The CDR3 has 16 amino acids. The CDR3 sequence: CASSLESGGVGETQYF. In DNA, the CDR3 is TGTGCCAGCAGTCTCGAATCTGGGGGGGTAGGGGAGACCCAGTACTTC.

Points on this clonotype: The junction departs from the called germline gene at one end, perhaps through a read error. V gene TRBV12-3 or TRBV12-4 combines with J gene TRBJ1-1; possibly TRBD1 for D (5 bases). This CDR3 has 13 residues. In DNA, the CDR3 is TGTGCCAGCGGTTTGGGGCGAAACACTGAAGCTTTCTTT. Protein product: CASGLGRNTEAFF.

This clonotype was found a few times. Sequence at one end of the junction differs from germline and may be a read error. The genes are TRBV20-1 and TRBJ2-7; D call uncertain. The CDR3 consists of 11 residues. Germline V gene lookup returns CDR1 DFQATT and CDR2 SNEGSKA (reference sequence). Here the CDR3 DNA reads TGCAGTGCTACGGCCTCCTGCGAGCAGTACTTC. Translating it yields CSATASCEQYF.

At least ten counts were recorded for this clonotype. CDR3 in amino acids: CASSRNPHEQFF. The CDR3 nucleotides read TGTGCCAGCAGCCGAAACCCACATGAGCAGTTCTTC. V usage is TRBV12-3 or TRBV12-4 and J usage is TRBJ2-1, with D uncertain. This CDR3 spans 12 amino acids. V lost 6 bases, J lost 8 bases, and 11 bases lay in between.

The V gene is TRBV6-5, the J gene TRBJ2-7; 9 bases are shared with TRBD2. Germline CDR1 and CDR2: MNHEY and SVGAGI. The CDR3 has 14 residues. J was trimmed by 5 bases and V by 5 bases; bases with no gene match: 7. The chain's CDR3 is CASSQREVLDEQYF. The CDR3 DNA is TGTGCCAGCAGTCAGCGGGAGGTGTTAGACGAGCAGTACTTC.

The chain combines TRBV6-1 with TRBJ2-7; D may be TRBD1 or TRBD2 (5 bases each). Germline assignment: CDR1 MNHNS and CDR2 SASEGT. CDR3 length: 14 amino acids. V was trimmed by 3 bases and J by 1 base, leaving 10 bases between them. DNA for the CDR3: TGTGCCAGCAGTGATGGGGACCTGTCCTACGAGCAGTACTTC. Translation gives CASSDGDLSYEQYF.

The sample holds a few counts of this clonotype. CDR3 loop: CASSLADGRTNYGYTF. In DNA, the CDR3 is TGTGCCAGCAGCTTGGCCGATGGACGTACCAACTATGGCTACACCTTC. V is TRBV5-5 and J is TRBJ1-2; D uncertain. V lost 0 bases to trimming and J lost 2 bases, with 14 bases between them. Germline V gene data show CDR1 as SGHKS and CDR2 as YYEKEE (reference sequence). This CDR3 spans 16 amino acids.

CDR3 sequence (DNA): TGTGCCAGCAGTTACCCCCGGGACAGGGAGTTCTATGGCTACACCTTC. This codes for CASSYPRDREFYGYTF. The chain employs TRBV6-5 and TRBJ1-2, with 9 bases aligning to TRBD1. Germline V gene lookup returns CDR1 MNHEY and CDR2 SVGAGI. J lost 4 bases, V lost 2 bases, and 8 bases had no gene match. This CDR3 is built from 16 residues.

The J gene is TRBJ1-1, the V gene TRBV20-1, with D perhaps matching TRBD1 (5 bases). Germline CDR1 reads DFQATT; CDR2 reads SNEGSKA (reference sequence). The length of the CDR3 is 14 residues. V lost 6 bases and J lost 4, with 18 bases in between. The CDR3 spells CSALTPGFGTEAFF. DNA for the CDR3: TGCAGTGCCCTCACCCCAGGGTTCGGCACTGAAGCTTTCTTT.

This clonotype was found many times. Germline is not matched at one junction end, which may reflect a read error. This CDR3 reads CASSLAEDTQYF. Here the CDR3 DNA reads TGTGCCAGCAGCTTGGCCGAAGATACGCAGTATTTT. This rearrangement joins TRBV5-1 to TRBJ2-3; D remains ambiguous. Germline values: CDR1 SGHRS, CDR2 YFSETQ. This CDR3 is 12 amino acids long.

In this sample, this clonotype turned up a few times. The chain combines TRBV9 with TRBJ1-2, with D unresolved. Germline-derived CDR1 and CDR2 are SGDLS and YYNGEE. The CDR3 is 14 amino acids. Trimming left V 4 bases short and J 1 base short, with 11 bases between. The CDR3 spells CASSPGGFNYGYTF. The CDR3 DNA is TGTGCCAGCAGCCCCGGTGGCTTTAACTATGGCTACACCTTC.

This clonotype was seen only a few times. The chain couples TRBV29-1 to TRBJ1-1, with D perhaps TRBD1 (6 bases). The CDR3 is made up of 15 amino acids. Trimming shortened V by 1 base and J by 1 base, and 13 bases separated the two germline ends. Germline CDR1 SQVTM, CDR2 ANQGSEA. The CDR3 reads CSVEATGQPNTEAFF. DNA for the CDR3: TGCAGCGTTGAAGCCACCGGACAGCCGAACACTGAAGCTTTCTTT.